This is a list of T cell receptor beta chains from one sample in a study of tumor-infiltrating lymphocytes in primary liver carcinoma. TCRdb used MiXCR to reprocess the multiplex PCR reads, holding one entry per CDR3 protein. The top ten hold 27% of the sample, which has 80,000 to 100,000 distinct CDR3 sequences, approximately 68% seen once. The sample comprised tumor-adjacent normal liver tissue. The receptors were sampled from a man aged 40-49 years with primary liver carcinoma and hepatitis B virus infection. The CDR3 runs from the conserved cysteine through the conserved F or W. D genes are given only for firm matches. Clone size, where shown, is once, few, many, or a class for clones that have expanded.

TRBD2 TRBJ2-1 TRBV29-1 . TGCAGCGTTGGGGGACTAGCGGACAATGAGGAGCTCTTC CSVGGLADNEELF
. TRBJ2-7 TRBV2 . TGTGCCAGCAGTGAAGGATGGGGAAACTACGAGCAGTACTTC CASSEGWGNYEQYF
. TRBJ2-7 TRBV11-2 . TGTACTAGCAGCTTAGTTCTGGCTGGGGAGCAGTACTTC CTSSLVLAGEQYF
. TRBJ2-1 TRBV4-1 . TGCGCCAGCAGCCAAGAGAGAAATGAGCAGCTCTTC CASSQERNEQLF
. TRBJ1-1 TRBV28 . TGCGCCAGCTTAGGCTGCACTGAAGCTTTCTTT CASLGCTEAFF
TRBD1 TRBJ1-1 TRBV10-3 many TGTGCCGCAGGGGGGGTGCAGAACCATGAAGCTTTCTTT CAAGGVQNHEAFF
. TRBJ2-7 TRBV11-2 . TGTGCCAGCAGCTTAGCCCAGGTCCATGAGCAGTACTTC CASSLAQVHEQYF
. TRBJ2-7 TRBV11-2 . TGTGCCAGCAGCTTAGGGACCGGGGAGAACCCTTGGGTGCAGTACTTC CASSLGTGENPWVQYF
. TRBJ2-1 TRBV6-1 . TGTGCCAATTCTGGAGCTGGGGGTTCCTACAATGAGCAGTTCTTC CANSGAGGSYNEQFF
. TRBJ2-3 TRBV30 . TGTGCCCGGAGTCCCCAACTGGGTAGCAGGTTGCCCGTTTCCCCAGATACGCAGTATTTT CARSPQLGSRLPVSPDTQYF
TRBD1 TRBJ1-4 TRBV5-5 . TGTGCCAGCAGCTTAAAATGGGGACAGGGGGTACATTTT CASSLKWGQGVHF
TRBD2 TRBJ2-1 TRBV20-1 few TGCAGTGCACCTTCTAGCGGGGCCTACAATGAGCAGTTCTTC CSAPSSGAYNEQFF
. TRBJ2-3 TRBV29-1 many TGCAGCGCCTACACGCGATTCACAGATACGCAGTATTTT CSAYTRFTDTQYF
TRBD1 TRBJ2-5 TRBV20-1 . TGCAGTGCTAGCACGCCCCTAGGGACAGGACCAGAGACCCAGTACTTC CSASTPLGTGPETQYF
. TRBJ2-1 TRBV6-5 . TGTGTCAGCAGGACGGACGGGGCACAGACTGATGAGCAGTTCTTC CVSRTDGAQTDEQFF
. TRBJ2-1 TRBV29-1 medium-sized TGCAGCACACAGGGCTCCTACAATGAGCAGTTCTTC CSTQGSYNEQFF
. TRBJ1-5 TRBV7-3 . TGTGCCAGCAGCTTGCACCCGACCTTTAGCAATCAGCCCCAGCATTTT CASSLHPTFSNQPQHF
. TRBJ1-6 TRBV6-6 . TGTGCCAGCAGCTACACGGAGGGGATTAATTCACCCCTCCACTTT CASSYTEGINSPLHF
. TRBJ2-3 TRBV11-2 . TGTGCCAACAACTTAGGTGACCACACAGATACGCAGTATTTT CANNLGDHTDTQYF
TRBD1 TRBJ1-2 TRBV7-9 few TGTGCCAGCAGCTTCGCAGGGGGCGACGGCTACACCTTC CASSFAGGDGYTF
TRBD1 TRBJ2-2 TRBV6-6 . TGTGCCAGCAGCCCCTACACCGGGACAGGGAGCACCGGGGAGTTGTTTTTT CASSPYTGTGSTGELFF
TRBD1 TRBJ2-3 TRBV4-2 . TGTTCCAACAGCCAAGATCAACTTCGGACAGGGATCGCAGATACGCAGTATTTT CSNSQDQLRTGIADTQYF
. TRBJ2-7 TRBV11-1 . TGTGCCAGCAGCCCGGGGTCTCCCTACGAGCAGTACTTC CASSPGSPYEQYF
. TRBJ1-1 TRBV5-1 . TGCACCAGCTGCTCCGGGGCTAACACTGAAGCTTTCTTT CTSCSGANTEAFF
. TRBJ1-4 TRBV29-1 many TGCAGCGTTGAAGATGGGGGGGCTAGTGAAAAACTGTTTTTT CSVEDGGASEKLFF
TRBD1 TRBJ2-7 TRBV7-8 . TGTACCAGCAGCTTAATCTTAGGGGGCTCTTACGAGCAGTACTTC CTSSLILGGSYEQYF
. TRBJ2-7 TRBV11-2 . TGTGCCAGCAGCCTATCTATGGGAATATCCTACGGGCAGTACTTT CASSLSMGISYGQYF
. TRBJ2-2 TRBV11-2 . TGTGTCAGCAGCTTAGTGGCGCTAGCGAGAACCGGGGAGATGTTTTTT CVSSLVALARTGEMFF
. TRBJ2-1 TRBV28 . TGTGCCAGCCGCAGGGTCAGCTCCTACAATGAGCAGTTCTTC CASRRVSSYNEQFF